The 6 T cell receptor beta chains below come from one sample, sequenced in a study of blood T cell repertoires in COVID-19. TCRdb's copy holds only in-frame clones and misses some; the assay was immunoSEQ multiplex PCR. This table holds almost 350,000 clones, roughly 90% found once. Sample: PBMCs or T cells enriched from blood (not recorded which). The receptors stem from a woman aged 30 to 39 who had been exposed to COVID-19.

The chain couples TRBV2 to TRBJ2-5; no firm D call. The germline V gene encodes CDR1 SNHLY and CDR2 FYNNEI. This CDR3 has 13 residues. V was trimmed by 6 bases and J by 1 base, leaving 9 bases between them. The CDR3 loop reads CASRQNVQETQYF. DNA for the CDR3: TGTGCCAGCAGACAAAACGTCCAAGAGACCCAGTACTTC. Full variable domain (outside the CDR3, taken from reference TRBV2 and TRBJ2-5): EPEVTQTPSHQVTQMGQEVILRCVPISNHLYFYWYRQILGQKVEFLVSFYNNEISEKSEIFDDQFSVERPDGSNFTLKIRSTKLEDSAMYFCASRQNVQETQYFGPGTRLLVL.

The chain is built from TRBV27 and TRBJ1-1; 10 positions agree with TRBD1. V lost 6 bases and J lost 0; bases outside the gene matches: 4. CDR3 length: 15 amino acids. Germline V gives CDR1 MNHEY, CDR2 SMNVEV (reference sequence). The chain's CDR3 is CASRLTGGMNTEAFF. CDR3 in DNA: TGTGCCAGCAGGCTGACAGGGGGCATGAACACTGAAGCTTTCTTT.

This CDR3 reads CASSLAGLHQPQHF. CDR3 DNA: TGCGCCAGCAGCTTGGCGGGGTTGCATCAGCCCCAGCATTTT. The chain has TRBV5-1 and TRBJ1-5, with D uncertain. Germline V gives CDR1 SGHRS, CDR2 YFSETQ. The V end was cut by 0 bases, the J end by 5 bases, with 9 bases between. The CDR3 length is 14 residues.

The CDR3 region has the DNA TGCGCCAGCGGTCCGGGACAGGGTTTAACTGAAGCTTTCTTT. Encoded protein: CASGPGQGLTEAFF. V and J are TRBV5-1 and TRBJ1-1; TRBD1 agrees at 9 bases. The trim removed 7 bases at V and 5 bases at J, leaving 9 bases unmatched. Looked up from germline, CDR1 is SGHRS and CDR2 is YFSETQ. The CDR3 contains 14 residues. Drawing the rest from reference TRBV5-1 and TRBJ1-1, the complete variable domain is KAGVTQTPRYLIKTRGQQVTLSCSPISGHRSVSWYQQTPGQGLQFLFEYFSETQRNKGNFPGRFSGRQFSNSRSEMNVSTLELGDSALYLCASGPGQGLTEAFFGQGTRLTVV.

J is TRBJ2-7 and V is TRBV27; perhaps TRBD1 as D (6 bases). Trimming cost V 3 bases and J 2 bases, with 14 bases left between them. CDR1 is MNHEY and CDR2 is SMNVEV in the germline V gene (reference sequence). The CDR3 is 15 residues long. DNA for the CDR3: TGTGCCAGCAGTTTCGACGGGACACAAACCTACGAGCAGTACTTC. This gives the protein CASSFDGTQTYEQYF.

This chain joins TRBV11-2 and TRBJ2-1, with TRBD2 identical over 7 bases. CDR3 length: 18 residues. After removal of 6 bases from V and 0 bases from J, the junction contained 14 bases not matched to a gene. The germline V gene encodes CDR1 SGHAT and CDR2 FQNNGV. The DNA of the CDR3 is TGTGCCAGCAGTCTTATTACTGGGGGACTAAGCTCCTACAATGAGCAGTTCTTC. Translated: CASSLITGGLSSYNEQFF.